This T cell receptor beta chain derives from a study of Ad26.COV2.S vaccination and SARS-CoV-2 variants. Overall study: Once or twice, 56 days apart, Ad26.COV2.S was delivered intramuscularly.

As regards this clone: The target antigen is unknown.

Treatment of the sample: 19 received Ad26.COV2.S at low or high dose, single or two shots; 5 received placebo; per-sample allocation not given. Following the first vaccine or placebo injection, samples were taken on day 63. The vaccine delivered Wuhan-strain SARS-CoV-2 spike through an Ad26 vector. Generated by immunoSEQ multiplex PCR, the TCRdb table keeps only in-frame clones and is missing some. The table includes 430,000 or so clones, about nine tenths detected once. Study-wide results and limits: Quantification of TCR breadth and depth may have yielded underestimates of total T cell responses. Vaccine recipients posted higher spike-specific TCR breadth than their placebo counterparts.

This clonotype originated in a person aged 18 to 65 who received the Ad26.COV2.S COVID-19 vaccine or a placebo. The specimen was peripheral blood, collected in a trial of Ad26.COV2.S vaccine versus placebo.

CDR3 loop: CASSLDWGTDGYTF. The DNA of the CDR3 is TGTGCCAGCAGCTTAGATTGGGGGACCGATGGCTACACCTTC. V is TRBV7-2 and J is TRBJ1-2; D is possibly TRBD1 (5 bases). Deletions cut 1 base from V and 6 bases from J, with 12 bases between. Germline V gene sequence: CDR1 SGHTA, CDR2 FQGNSA. The CDR3 is 14 amino acids.